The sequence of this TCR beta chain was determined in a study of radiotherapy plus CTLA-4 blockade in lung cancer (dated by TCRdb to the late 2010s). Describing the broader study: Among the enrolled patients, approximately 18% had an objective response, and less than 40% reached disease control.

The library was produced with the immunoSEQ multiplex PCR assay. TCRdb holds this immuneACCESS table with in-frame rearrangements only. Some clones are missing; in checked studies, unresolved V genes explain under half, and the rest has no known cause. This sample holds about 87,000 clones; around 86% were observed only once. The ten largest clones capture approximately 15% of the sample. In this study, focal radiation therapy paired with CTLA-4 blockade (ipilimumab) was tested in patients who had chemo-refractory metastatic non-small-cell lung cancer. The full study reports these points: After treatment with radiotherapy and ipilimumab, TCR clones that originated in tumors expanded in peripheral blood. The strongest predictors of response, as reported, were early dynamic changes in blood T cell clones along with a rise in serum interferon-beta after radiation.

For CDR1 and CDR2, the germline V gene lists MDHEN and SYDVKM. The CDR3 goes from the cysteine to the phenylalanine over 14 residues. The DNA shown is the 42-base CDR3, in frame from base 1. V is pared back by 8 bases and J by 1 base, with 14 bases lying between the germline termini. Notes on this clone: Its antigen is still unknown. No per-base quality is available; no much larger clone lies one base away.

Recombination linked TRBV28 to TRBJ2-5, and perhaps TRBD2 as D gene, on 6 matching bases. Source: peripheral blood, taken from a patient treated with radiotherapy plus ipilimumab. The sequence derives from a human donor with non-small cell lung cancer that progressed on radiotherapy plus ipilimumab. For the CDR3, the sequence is CASAIGGTQETQYF. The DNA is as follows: TGTGCCAGCGCTATCGGCGGGACCCAAGAGACCCAGTACTTC.